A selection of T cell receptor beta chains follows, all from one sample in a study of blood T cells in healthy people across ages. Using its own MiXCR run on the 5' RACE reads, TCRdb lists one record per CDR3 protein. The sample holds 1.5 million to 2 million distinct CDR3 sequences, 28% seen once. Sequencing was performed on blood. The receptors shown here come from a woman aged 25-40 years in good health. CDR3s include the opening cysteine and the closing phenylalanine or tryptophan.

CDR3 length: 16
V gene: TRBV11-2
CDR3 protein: CASSSHGTEGNTEAFF

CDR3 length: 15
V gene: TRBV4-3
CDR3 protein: CASSQTSGRDYEQFF

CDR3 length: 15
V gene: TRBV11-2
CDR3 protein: CASSLSSLAKNIQYF

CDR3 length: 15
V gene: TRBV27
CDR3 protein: CASSFKAVSYNEQFF

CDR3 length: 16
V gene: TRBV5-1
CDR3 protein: CASSLSPQDFQETQYF

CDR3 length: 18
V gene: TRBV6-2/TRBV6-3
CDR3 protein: CASSYSVSGDRDRYTQYF

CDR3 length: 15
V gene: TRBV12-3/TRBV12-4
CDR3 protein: CASTKGLAGDSEQFF

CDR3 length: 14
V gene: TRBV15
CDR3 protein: CATKGTGPRETQYF

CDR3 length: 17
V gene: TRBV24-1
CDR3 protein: CATSDTGMVLGTDTQYF

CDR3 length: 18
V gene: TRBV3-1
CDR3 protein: CASSRAQARGSTTDTQYF

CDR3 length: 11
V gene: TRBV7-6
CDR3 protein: CASSSGLEQYF

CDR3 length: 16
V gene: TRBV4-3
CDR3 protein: CASSQELAQSQETQYF

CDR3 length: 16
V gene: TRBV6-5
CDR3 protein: CASSFPLGQGIYGYTF

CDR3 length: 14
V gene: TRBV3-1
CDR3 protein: CASRRTGRANEQFF

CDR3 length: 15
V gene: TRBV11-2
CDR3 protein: CASSLGGGPSYEQFF

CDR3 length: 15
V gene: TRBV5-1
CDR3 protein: CASSPDRGRSYEQYF

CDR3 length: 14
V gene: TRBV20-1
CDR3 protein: CSARDQPGIKGYTF

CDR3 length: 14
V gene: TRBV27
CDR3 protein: CASSFVQGKDEQYF

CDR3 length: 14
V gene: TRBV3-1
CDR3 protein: CASSAGDPADTQYF

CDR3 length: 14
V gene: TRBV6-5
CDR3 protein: CASTPTGGGEKLFF

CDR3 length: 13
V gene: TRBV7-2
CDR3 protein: CASSSKQGKPQHF

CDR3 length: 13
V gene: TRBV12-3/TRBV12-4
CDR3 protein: CASSPRARYEQYF

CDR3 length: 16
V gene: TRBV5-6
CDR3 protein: CASSLLPGEDTGELFF

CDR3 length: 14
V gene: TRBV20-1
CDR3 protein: CSASPTSGGGIQYF

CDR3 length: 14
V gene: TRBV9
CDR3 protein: CASSVLGEDTEAFF

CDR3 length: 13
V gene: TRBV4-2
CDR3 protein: CASSQEQHYEQYF

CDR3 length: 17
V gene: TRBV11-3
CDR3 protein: CASSVGSGTGRADTQYF

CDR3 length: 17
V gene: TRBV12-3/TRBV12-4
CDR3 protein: CASSSYPSPGDNQPQHF

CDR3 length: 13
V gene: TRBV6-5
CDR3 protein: CASSSTAADTQYF

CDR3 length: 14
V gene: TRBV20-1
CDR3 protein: CSARRREVLGEQYF

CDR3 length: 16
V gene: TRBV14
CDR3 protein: CASSQLAGGPSNEQFF

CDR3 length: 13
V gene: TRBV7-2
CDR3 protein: CANSFGRYYEQYF

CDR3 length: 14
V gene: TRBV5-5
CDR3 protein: CASSLVAGGNEQYF

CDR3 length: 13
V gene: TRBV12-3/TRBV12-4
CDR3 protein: CASSFRDTGKLFF

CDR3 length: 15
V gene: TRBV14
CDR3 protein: CASSQASEGQYEQYF

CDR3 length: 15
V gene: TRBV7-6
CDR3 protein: CASSLAPSSGDTQYF

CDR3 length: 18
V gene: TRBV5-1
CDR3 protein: CASSPQNSGGLRYNEQFF

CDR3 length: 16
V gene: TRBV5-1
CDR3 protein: CASSLVTGTGSYEAFF

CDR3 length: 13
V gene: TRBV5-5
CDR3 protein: CASTVTSTYEQYF

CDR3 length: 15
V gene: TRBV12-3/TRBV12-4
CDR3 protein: CASSKNRGKSTEAFF

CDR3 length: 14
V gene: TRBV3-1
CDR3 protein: CASSQRGAKNIQYF

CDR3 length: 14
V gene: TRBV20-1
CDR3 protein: CSARNPGPREEQYF